One and the same sample provided the 10 T cell receptor beta chains below, sequenced in a study of beta chain features in type 1 diabetes. The antigens these receptors bind are not known. The entirety of the isolated RNA underwent reverse transcription, so expressed TCRB transcripts were sequenced. The repertoire was sequenced with immunoSEQ multiplex PCR; TCRdb's copy has only in-frame clones and lacks some. The sample has 25,000 to 30,000 clones, roughly 50% seen once; the top ten hold roughly 1.5%. Whole-study results and caveats: Moderately but significantly shorter TCRB CDR3s were found in Type 1 diabetes patients in all four CD4+ subsets.

Sequencing was performed on Tregs from blood. These receptors all come from a woman aged 18-35 years with type 1 diabetes.

The chain carries TRBV28 and TRBJ2-3, with a tentative D call TRBD1 (6 bases). The germline gives CDR1 MDHEN, CDR2 SYDVKM. The CDR3 contains 13 residues. Trimming removed 6 bases at V and 6 bases at J, with 13 bases between. The CDR3 spells CASRVGTGDTQYF. CDR3 sequence (DNA): TGTGCCAGCAGAGTCGGTACAGGGGATACGCAGTATTTT.

This clone was seen a few times. V is TRBV11-3 and J is TRBJ1-1, with D unclear. CDR1 SGHNT and CDR2 YENEEA come from the germline V gene. The CDR3 is 15 residues long. V gave up 5 bases and J gave up 10 bases, with 23 bases separating them. The CDR3 nucleotides are TGTGCCAGCAGCGCCCAAGGCCAAGTCCCGGGTGGAGCTTTCTTT. As protein: CASSAQGQVPGGAFF.

CDR3 coding DNA: TGTGCCAGCACCACATGGACAGGGGGCTTAGCCAAACTGTTTTTT. Protein product: CASTTWTGGLAKLFF. The chain is built from TRBV28 and TRBJ1-4; the match to TRBD1 covers 11 bases. V dropped 7 bases and J dropped 11; count of bases not matched to a gene: 12. CDR3 length: 15 residues. The germline V gene encodes CDR1 MDHEN and CDR2 SYDVKM.

The chain couples TRBV5-6 to TRBJ2-7, with D uncertain. V dropped 4 bases and J dropped 2 bases, with 13 bases sitting between them. Per the germline V gene, CDR1 is SGHDT and CDR2 is YYEEEE. The CDR3 runs 14 residues. CDR3 in amino acids: CASSPVGWAYEQYF. DNA of the CDR3: TGTGCCAGCAGCCCGGTCGGGTGGGCCTACGAGCAGTACTTC.

The rearrangement uses TRBV5-1 and TRBJ2-5, with 14 nucleotides matching TRBD2. After removal of 4 bases from V and 5 bases from J, the junction contained 10 bases not matched to a gene. The CDR3 covers 17 residues. CDR1 is SGHRS, CDR2 YFSETQ, per germline. The CDR3 here is CASSGGLAGAGGETQYF. The CDR3 bases are TGCGCCAGCAGCGGGGGACTAGCGGGAGCCGGCGGGGAGACCCAGTACTTC.

This clone is a singleton in its sample. The chain uses TRBV28 and TRBJ1-1; TRBD1 might be the D (6 bases). There are 14 residues in the CDR3. Germline lookup yields CDR1 MDHEN and CDR2 SYDVKM. Trimming shortened V by 8 bases and J by 1 base, and 14 bases separated the two germline ends. The CDR3 loop reads CASQWGPANTEAFF. CDR3 DNA sequence: TGTGCCAGCCAATGGGGGCCAGCGAACACTGAAGCTTTCTTT.

This clone qualifies as medium-sized. The gene calls are TRBV7-9 and TRBJ2-1; D is undetermined. The CDR3 consists of 11 residues. In germline, CDR1 is SEHNR, CDR2 FQNEAQ (reference sequence). With 3 bases removed from V and 8 bases from J, the gap between germline ends came to 5 bases. The DNA for the CDR3 is TGTGCCAGCAGCTTTTTCTATGAGCAGTTCTTC. It is translated as CASSFFYEQFF.

The J gene is TRBJ2-1, the V gene TRBV6-5; tentatively, D is TRBD2 (5 bases). The V end was cut by 7 bases, the J end by 8 bases, with 12 bases between. The CDR3 covers 12 residues. From germline, CDR1 is MNHEY and CDR2 SVGAGI. This chain's CDR3 is CASTDGGDEQFF. The CDR3 nucleotides read TGTGCCAGCACCGACGGAGGAGATGAGCAGTTCTTC.

This chain joins TRBV7-2 and TRBJ2-1; 8 bases align to TRBD2. This CDR3 comprises 15 residues. CDR1 SGHTA and CDR2 FQGNSA come from the germline V gene. Trimming at V came to 5 bases and at J to 4 bases, leaving 7 bases not matched to a gene. The CDR3 DNA sequence: TGTGCCAGCAGCCCCCCCGGGACTAGATACAATGAGCAGTTCTTC. Protein sequence: CASSPPGTRYNEQFF.

The CDR3 spells CASRGQGTVYGYTF. The DNA of the CDR3 is TGTGCCAGCAGGGGACAGGGGACGGTCTATGGCTACACCTTC. V usage is TRBV2 and J usage is TRBJ1-2; 10 bases are a match to TRBD1. Germline-derived CDR1 and CDR2 are SNHLY and FYNNEI. The CDR3 loop spans 14 amino acids. With 6 bases clipped from V and 4 bases from J, the junction kept 5 bases outside the gene matches. Full variable domain (outside the CDR3, taken from reference TRBV2 and TRBJ1-2): EPEVTQTPSHQVTQMGQEVILRCVPISNHLYFYWYRQILGQKVEFLVSFYNNEISEKSEIFDDQFSVERPDGSNFTLKIRSTKLEDSAMYFCASRGQGTVYGYTFGSGTRLTVV.